Each of the 25 T cell receptor beta chains below was sequenced from the same sample in a study of metastatic and nonmetastatic thyroid tumors. Via MiXCR, TCRdb re-called the PCR reads. The sample shows 22,000 or so clones, about 40% of them seen only once. Thyroid surgery had not been preceded by any treatment in any patient. What was sequenced was blood. The receptor set was obtained from a male donor with papillary thyroid cancer or a benign thyroid nodule (not recorded which). Some clones in this sample may be carry-over from other donors' samples.

The chain carries TRBV20-1 and TRBJ2-1; D uncertain. Germline V gives CDR1 DFQATT, CDR2 SNEGSKA (reference sequence). This CDR3 comprises 13 residues. V lost 1 base and J 5 bases, leaving 9 bases between the germline ends. The DNA of the CDR3 is TGCAGTGCTAGAGCGCTAGTGGACAATGAGCAGTTCTTC. Translation: CSARALVDNEQFF.

The chain couples TRBV13 to TRBJ2-7; 7 bases are shared with TRBD2. After removal of 0 bases from V and 0 bases from J, the junction contained 2 bases not matched to a gene. The CDR3 totals 15 residues. CDR1 is PRHDT and CDR2 is FYEKMQ in the germline V gene (reference sequence). DNA for the CDR3: TGTGCCAGCAGCTTAGGGGGGAGGGGCTCCTACGAGCAGTACTTC. Its translation is CASSLGGRGSYEQYF. The full variable domain, with the rest looked up from reference TRBV13 and TRBJ2-7, is AAGVIQSPRHLIKEKRETATLKCYPIPRHDTVYWYQQGPGQDPQFLISFYEKMQSDKGSIPDRFSAQQFSDYHSELNMSSLELGDSALYFCASSLGGRGSYEQYFGPGTRLTVT.

The chain employs TRBV11-2 and TRBJ2-7; D may be TRBD2 (5 bases). V was clipped by 1 base and J by 0 bases, with 13 bases between them. Germline CDR1 reads SGHAT; CDR2 reads FQNNGV. This CDR3 is 16 amino acids long. For the CDR3, the DNA is TGTGCCAGCAGCTTAGCTCTAGTCACTAGCTCCTACGAGCAGTACTTC. Translated: CASSLALVTSSYEQYF.

The rearrangement links TRBV3-1 to TRBJ1-2; D may be TRBD1 (5 bases). This CDR3 is built from 13 residues. In germline, CDR1 is LGHDT, CDR2 YNNKEL (reference sequence). Trimming pared 4 bases from V and 5 bases from J, leaving 11 bases between. CDR3 residues: CASSRQGGYGYTF. The DNA of the CDR3 is TGTGCCAGCAGCCGCCAGGGTGGTTATGGCTACACCTTC.

This clone has only one observation. The chain carries TRBV11-3 and TRBJ2-7, with TRBD1 matching 8 bases. This CDR3 comprises 12 residues. With V trimmed by 4 bases and J by 6 bases, 2 bases remained unmatched. Germline V gene sequence: CDR1 SGHNT, CDR2 YENEEA. CDR3 sequence: CASSSGGAEQYF. The CDR3 DNA reads as TGTGCCAGCAGCTCAGGGGGCGCCGAGCAGTACTTC.

This clone showed up just a few times. The chain joins TRBV20-1 to TRBJ1-2, with unresolved D. The germline V and J ends were trimmed by 0 bases and 0 bases, with 14 bases remaining between them. This CDR3 has 16 amino acids. The V gene's germline CDR1 is DFQATT and CDR2 SNEGSKA (reference sequence). DNA for the CDR3: TGCAGTGCTAGAGATTTAGGGTGGGCTGCTAACTATGGCTACACCTTC. It translates to CSARDLGWAANYGYTF.

The V call is TRBV4-1, the J call TRBJ1-2; tentative D call: TRBD1 (5 bases). Trimming shortened V by 0 bases and J by 2 bases, and 10 bases separated the two germline ends. Looked up from germline, CDR1 is MGHRA and CDR2 is YSYEKL. The CDR3 covers 15 residues. In DNA form, the CDR3 reads TGCGCCAGCAGCCAAGAGGAATGGGGGAACTATGGCTACACCTTC. It specifies CASSQEEWGNYGYTF.

V is TRBV30 and J is TRBJ2-7; TRBD2 agrees at 13 bases. From germline, CDR1 is GTSNPN and CDR2 SVGIG (reference sequence). The ends lost 3 bases at V and 2 bases at J; junction bases unmatched: 4. The CDR3 consists of 15 residues. In DNA form, the CDR3 reads TGTGCCTGGAGGGCGGGACTAGCGGGAACCTACGAGCAGTACTTC. It specifies CAWRAGLAGTYEQYF.

This chain connects TRBV9 to TRBJ2-3, with 8 bases identical to TRBD2. CDR3 length: 12 residues. The V and J ends lost 0 bases and 15 bases, in that order; junction bases with no gene match: 6. Germline V gene lookup returns CDR1 SGDLS and CDR2 YYNGEE. The CDR3 loop reads CASSVAAGVGYF. The CDR3, as DNA: TGTGCCAGCAGCGTAGCAGCGGGAGTTGGATATTTT.

This sequence joins TRBV18 and TRBJ2-7, with 12 bases fitting TRBD1. V trimming: 5 bases; J trimming: 5 bases; junction bases outside the gene matches: 4. The germline V gene has CDR1 KGHSH and CDR2 LQKENI. The CDR3 has 14 residues. The CDR3 DNA sequence: TGTGCCAGCTCAGGGGGACAGGGGGCTCACGAGCAGTACTTC. Amino acids: CASSGGQGAHEQYF.

The V gene is TRBV15, the J gene TRBJ1-5; 9 positions agree with TRBD1. The CDR3 runs 16 residues. Germline assignment: CDR1 LNHNV and CDR2 YYDKDF (reference sequence). V trimming: 0 bases; J trimming: 4 bases; junction bases outside the gene matches: 4. The CDR3 DNA reads TGTGCCACCAGCAGAGATGGGACAGGGCGAAATCAGCCCCAGCATTTT. Residues: CATSRDGTGRNQPQHF.

This clone was recorded many times. The chain joins TRBV30 to TRBJ1-3; D unresolved. Germline assignment: CDR1 GTSNPN and CDR2 SVGIG (reference sequence). V lost 2 bases to trimming and J lost 0 bases, with 11 bases between them. There are 15 residues in the CDR3. CDR3 in amino acids: CAWSYLGSSGNTIYF. In DNA, the CDR3 is TGTGCCTGGAGTTATCTAGGCAGCTCTGGAAACACCATATATTTT.

This clone was observed a few times. V and J are TRBV2 and TRBJ2-3, with TRBD2 identical over 11 bases. The CDR3 totals 16 residues. V was clipped by 5 bases and J by 3 bases; unmatched bases: 7. Germline CDR1 is SNHLY and CDR2 is FYNNEI. The CDR3 loop reads CASSRLAGGLTDTQYF. CDR3 nucleotide sequence: TGTGCCAGCAGTCGGCTAGCGGGAGGCTTGACAGATACGCAGTATTTT.

This clone has ten or more counts. The chain links TRBV7-9 to TRBJ2-3, with D possibly matching TRBD1 (5 bases). The CDR3 extends over 13 amino acids. Germline loops: CDR1 SEHNR, CDR2 FQNEAQ (reference sequence). V lost 2 bases, J lost 14 bases, and 17 bases lay in between. CDR3 residues: CASSLLQARYGYF. DNA of the CDR3: TGTGCCAGCAGCTTATTACAGGCGAGATACGGGTATTTT.

In its sample, this clone is medium-sized. The chain is built from TRBV5-1 and TRBJ1-1, with D maybe TRBD1 (6 bases). V was clipped by 10 bases and J by 3 bases, with 19 bases between them. Germline CDR1 SGHRS, CDR2 YFSETQ. This CDR3 contains 14 residues. The CDR3, as DNA: TGCGCCTGTCACCGGGACAATCGGTACACTGAAGCTTTCTTT. It is translated as CACHRDNRYTEAFF.

This sequence joins TRBV5-1 and TRBJ1-3; 7 bases are a match to TRBD1. The ends lost 8 bases at V and 0 bases at J; junction bases unmatched: 8. This CDR3 is built from 15 residues. Germline CDR1 reads SGHRS; CDR2 reads YFSETQ. The CDR3 region is CARGDSRSSGNTIYF. CDR3 DNA sequence: TGCGCCAGGGGGGACAGCCGAAGCTCTGGAAACACCATATATTTT.

The chain recombines TRBV19 with TRBJ1-5, with 7 bases matching TRBD1. The CDR3 totals 19 residues. From germline, CDR1 is LNHDA and CDR2 SQIVND (reference sequence). V lost 5 bases, J lost 0 bases, and 16 bases stayed unmatched. CDR3 nucleotides: TGTGCCAGTAGTCACGGAGCGGGACAGCCGTATTATAGCAATCAGCCCCAGCATTTT. Its translation: CASSHGAGQPYYSNQPQHF.

This clone was counted between two and nine times. The chain carries TRBV28 and TRBJ1-6, with 7 bases fitting TRBD1. The CDR3 is 13 amino acids. CDR1 is MDHEN and CDR2 is SYDVKM in the germline V gene. V dropped 6 bases and J dropped 12; count of bases not matched to a gene: 8. The CDR3 DNA follows: TGTGCCAGCAGCCCCTCAGGGGGGGGACCCCTCCACTTT. Its protein product is CASSPSGGGPLHF.

The J gene is TRBJ2-7, the V gene TRBV5-1, with 7 bases identical to TRBD2. From germline, CDR1 is SGHRS and CDR2 YFSETQ. V lost 0 bases to trimming and J lost 2 bases; unmatched junction nucleotides: 5. The CDR3 length is 15 residues. The CDR3: CASSLELARTYEQYF. CDR3 nucleotide sequence: TGCGCCAGCAGCTTGGAACTAGCGAGAACCTACGAGCAGTACTTC.

In this sample, this clone turned up once. V and J are TRBV4-3 and TRBJ1-2, with D perhaps TRBD1 (5 bases). CDR3 size: 15 residues. The germline V gene has CDR1 LGHNA and CDR2 YSLEER. V was cut by 3 bases and J by 3 bases, with 14 bases left in between. The CDR3 sequence: CASSQGPGRDYGYTF. The CDR3 DNA reads as TGCGCCAGCAGCCAGGGTCCGGGACGAGACTATGGCTACACCTTC.

V usage is TRBV6-2 or TRBV6-3 and J usage is TRBJ1-1; 8 bases are shared with TRBD1. This CDR3 region has 17 residues. The V segment lost 2 bases and the J segment 3 bases; nucleotides outside the gene matches: 11. Looked up from germline, CDR1 is MNHEY and CDR2 is SVGEGT. Here the CDR3 DNA reads TGTGCCAGCAGTTACATGGGGGACAGGAATTGGGACACTGAAGCTTTCTTT. This translates into CASSYMGDRNWDTEAFF.

The table lists this clone with many counts. Given the absence of the conserved phenylalanine or tryptophan at the CDR3 end, a read error is likely. The chain carries TRBV20-1 and TRBJ2-1, with a tentative D call TRBD2 (6 bases). Trimming stripped 1 base from V and 3 bases from J, with 13 bases between. The CDR3 sequence is 15 residues long. Germline V gene lookup returns CDR1 DFQATT and CDR2 SNEGSKA (reference sequence). The CDR3 DNA reads as TGCAGTGCTAGAGGGTCGGGAGCAATCTACAATGAGCAGTTCGTC. Its protein product is CSARGSGAIYNEQFV.

The rearrangement links TRBV9 to TRBJ2-2; the match to TRBD2 covers 11 bases. The CDR3 loop spans 17 amino acids. Germline CDR1 SGDLS, CDR2 YYNGEE. Trimming cost V 0 bases and J 6 bases; bases outside gene matches: 7. The CDR3 loop reads CASSVGYRLAGSGELFF. Written as DNA, the CDR3 is TGTGCCAGCAGCGTAGGATACCGACTAGCGGGATCCGGGGAGCTGTTTTTT.

Comment on this clone: This is likely a read error, given that the CDR3 carries no conserved phenylalanine or tryptophan at its end. The genes are TRBV30 and TRBJ2-1; no reliable D call. Germline CDR1 GTSNPN, CDR2 SVGIG (reference sequence). With 2 bases removed from V and 0 bases from J, the gap between germline ends came to 8 bases. The CDR3 runs 14 residues. Here the CDR3 reads CAWSSESSYNEQFL. CDR3 nucleotides: TGTGCCTGGAGTTCAGAGAGCTCCTACAATGAGCAGTTCCTC.

The V call is TRBV11-2, the J call TRBJ1-4; 9 nucleotides align to TRBD1. Per germline, CDR1 SGHAT and CDR2 FQNNGV. CDR3 size: 14 residues. The V and J ends lost 4 bases and 7 bases, in that order; junction bases with no gene match: 4. This chain's CDR3 is CASSSSDRGEKLFF. The CDR3, as DNA: TGTGCCAGCAGCTCCTCGGACAGGGGTGAAAAACTGTTTTTT.